The 2 T cell receptor beta chains given below trace back to one sample, sequenced in a study of T cells in Graves' hyperthyroidism and ophthalmopathy. RNA transcripts provided the source from which TCR beta CDR3 regions were amplified. Researchers ran a first-round RT-PCR on the TCR CDR3 using the HTBI primer set. Via MiXCR, TCRdb re-called the multiplex PCR reads, giving one row per CDR3 protein. The sample consists of approximately 600,000 distinct CDR3 sequences, less than 25% of them appearing once. Sequenced: blood. These TCRs come from a man aged 25 to 45 with Graves' ophthalmopathy.

This clonotype was counted ten times or more. The chain employs TRBV30 and TRBJ2-1; perhaps TRBD2 as D (6 bases). The V end was cut by 0 bases, the J end by 3 bases, with 15 bases between. The CDR3 length is 16 residues. CDR1 is GTSNPN, CDR2 SVGIG, per germline (reference sequence). CDR3 sequence: CAWSVLGGLIYNEQFF. Written as DNA, the CDR3 is TGTGCCTGGAGTGTACTGGGAGGCCTCATCTACAATGAGCAGTTCTTC.

The chain has TRBV11-2 and TRBJ2-3; the D gene is possibly TRBD1 (5 bases). CDR3 size: 12 residues. Germline V gene lookup returns CDR1 SGHAT and CDR2 FQNNGV. V was shortened by 7 bases and J by 5 bases, with 10 bases between the two germline ends. CDR3 sequence reads: CASTLGVDTQYF. The CDR3 DNA reads TGTGCCAGCACTTTAGGGGTAGATACGCAGTATTTT.